This record concerns one T cell receptor (beta chain) sequence. This sample was included in a study of blood T cell repertoires in COVID-19. As for the study in general: Both acute and convalescent COVID-19 samples were obtained from the United States, Italy and Spain. From T cells, B-cell-depleted T cells, or PBMCs came the material, which was cDNA or gDNA.

Original data processing: Nucleated cell number was recorded as an estimate derived from reference gene primer amplification. Sequencing used immunoSEQ multiplex PCR; TCRdb keeps in-frame clones, though not all of them. V, J and clone size are those of that table, while D and trimming were read from the DNA. The sample contains approximately 110,000 clones, approximately 90% of which appear only once. This CDR3 is 14 amino acids long. V shed 7 bases and J shed 1 base, with 11 bases lying between them. Germline CDR1 reads MDHEN; CDR2 reads SYDVKM. This rearrangement joins TRBV28 to TRBJ1-3, with no clear D. The TCR was taken from a woman aged 70-85 years who had recovered from COVID-19. Sequencing was carried out using peripheral blood. DNA for the CDR3: TGTGCCAGCACCACAACTAATTCTGGAAACACCATATATTTT. It specifies CASTTTNSGNTIYF.